This T cell receptor beta chain appears in the sequencing data of a study of T cells expressing NK-cell markers. TCRdb reprocessed the 5' RACE reads and stores each CDR3 protein as one record, lacking DNA. The sample table includes about 160,000 distinct CDR3 sequences. Per the germline V gene, CDR1 is MNHEY and CDR2 is SMNVEV (reference sequence). The CDR3 contains 14 residues. The source material was blood T cells: a sorted CD56 or NKG2C T cell subset, CD4+ or CD8+ T cells, or bulk PBMC T cells (not recorded which). The clonotype was recovered from a man aged 18-70 years in good health. The chain carries TRBV27 and TRBJ2-1; TCRdb outputs TRBD2, but without DNA this stays unchecked. The CDR3 spells CASGFGLANNEQFF.